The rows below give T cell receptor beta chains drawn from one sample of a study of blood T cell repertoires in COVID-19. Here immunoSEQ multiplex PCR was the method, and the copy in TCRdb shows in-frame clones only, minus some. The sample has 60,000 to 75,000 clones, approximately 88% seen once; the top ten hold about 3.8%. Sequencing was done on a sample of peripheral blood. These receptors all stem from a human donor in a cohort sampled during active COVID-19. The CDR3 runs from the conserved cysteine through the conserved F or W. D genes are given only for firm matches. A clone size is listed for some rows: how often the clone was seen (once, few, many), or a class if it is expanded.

CDR3 DNA: TGTGCCAGCAGTGAACAGGGGGTGAACTACGAGCAGTACTTC
CDR3 protein: CASSEQGVNYEQYF
D gene: TRBD1
clone size: NA
J gene: TRBJ2-7
V gene: TRBV2

CDR3 DNA: TGTGCCAGTAGCAAGGGACAGCGGAACACCATATATTTT
CDR3 protein: CASSKGQRNTIYF
D gene: TRBD1
clone size: NA
J gene: TRBJ1-3
V gene: TRBV19

CDR3 DNA: TGTGCCAGCACAGGGGAGGGAGATACGCAGTATTTT
CDR3 protein: CASTGEGDTQYF
D gene: NA
clone size: NA
J gene: TRBJ2-3
V gene: TRBV2

CDR3 DNA: TGTGCCAGTAGTATATTGGTCGGCGGGTCAGGGGCGGATCAGCCCCAGCATTTT
CDR3 protein: CASSILVGGSGADQPQHF
D gene: NA
clone size: NA
J gene: TRBJ1-5
V gene: TRBV19

CDR3 DNA: TGTGCCAGCAGCTTGACAACAGGGGGCGGCTACAATGAGCAGTTCTTC
CDR3 protein: CASSLTTGGGYNEQFF
D gene: TRBD1
clone size: NA
J gene: TRBJ2-1
V gene: TRBV11-1

CDR3 DNA: TGTGCCAGCAGCCCGAGACAGGGGTATCTGTCTGGTGAGCAGTTCTTC
CDR3 protein: CASSPRQGYLSGEQFF
D gene: TRBD1
clone size: NA
J gene: TRBJ2-1
V gene: TRBV7-8

CDR3 DNA: TGCGCCAGCAGCTTAGGACAGGGAGGGGTCTATGGCTACACCTTC
CDR3 protein: CASSLGQGGVYGYTF
D gene: TRBD1
clone size: NA
J gene: TRBJ1-2
V gene: TRBV5-1

CDR3 DNA: TGTGCCAGCAGAAACCGCAGGGGGCATACTGAAGCTTTCTTT
CDR3 protein: CASRNRRGHTEAFF
D gene: TRBD1
clone size: NA
J gene: TRBJ1-1
V gene: TRBV6-5

CDR3 DNA: TGTGCCAGCTCACTTGCAGGGAATGTGCAGTTCTTC
CDR3 protein: CASSLAGNVQFF
D gene: NA
clone size: NA
J gene: TRBJ2-1
V gene: TRBV18

CDR3 DNA: TGTGCCAGCCAAGGGCCTTCAGGGTGGACTGAAGCTTTCTTT
CDR3 protein: CASQGPSGWTEAFF
D gene: NA
clone size: NA
J gene: TRBJ1-1
V gene: TRBV6-5

CDR3 DNA: TGTGCCAGCAGCCGGACTAGCGGATCATTGGATACGCAGTATTTT
CDR3 protein: CASSRTSGSLDTQYF
D gene: TRBD2
clone size: NA
J gene: TRBJ2-3
V gene: TRBV5-4

CDR3 DNA: TGTGCCAGTCGCAGCGGACAGGGCGACGAGCAGTACTTC
CDR3 protein: CASRSGQGDEQYF
D gene: TRBD1
clone size: NA
J gene: TRBJ2-7
V gene: TRBV19

CDR3 DNA: TGTGCCAGCACTTTGACCCGAGCGGGAGTAGGTAATGAGCAGTTCTTC
CDR3 protein: CASTLTRAGVGNEQFF
D gene: TRBD2
clone size: NA
J gene: TRBJ2-1
V gene: TRBV2

CDR3 DNA: TGTGCCAGCAGTTTAGACTCGTACCACGAGCAGTACTTC
CDR3 protein: CASSLDSYHEQYF
D gene: NA
clone size: NA
J gene: TRBJ2-7
V gene: TRBV28

CDR3 DNA: TGTGCCAGTAGTTACACGGGAGGGGGGAATGAGCAGTTCTTC
CDR3 protein: CASSYTGGGNEQFF
D gene: TRBD2
clone size: NA
J gene: TRBJ2-1
V gene: TRBV19

CDR3 DNA: TGCGCCAGCAGCCAAGATGGAGGAGAGGGAGTCTCAGATACGCAGTATTTT
CDR3 protein: CASSQDGGEGVSDTQYF
D gene: NA
clone size: NA
J gene: TRBJ2-3
V gene: TRBV4-1

CDR3 DNA: TGTGCCAGCAGCGCGAGGACTAGCGGGGGCCTATTAAACACCGGGGAGCTGTTTTTT
CDR3 protein: CASSARTSGGLLNTGELFF
D gene: TRBD2
clone size: NA
J gene: TRBJ2-2
V gene: TRBV3-1/TRBV3-2

CDR3 DNA: TGTGCCAGCAGTTTACTGGCGCAGGGGGACGCCGGGGAGCTGTTTTTT
CDR3 protein: CASSLLAQGDAGELFF
D gene: TRBD1
clone size: few
J gene: TRBJ2-2
V gene: TRBV28

CDR3 DNA: TGTGCCAGCAGCTCCTTAACACCCCAGGGGGATAACACTGAAGCTTTCTTT
CDR3 protein: CASSSLTPQGDNTEAFF
D gene: TRBD1
clone size: NA
J gene: TRBJ1-1
V gene: TRBV13

CDR3 DNA: TGTGCCAGCAGCGGTACAGGGGTTCAGCCCCAGCATTTT
CDR3 protein: CASSGTGVQPQHF
D gene: TRBD1
clone size: NA
J gene: TRBJ1-5
V gene: TRBV6-2/TRBV6-3

CDR3 DNA: TGTGCCAGCAGCTTAGCGGGAGGGCCATACAATGAGCAGTTCTTC
CDR3 protein: CASSLAGGPYNEQFF
D gene: TRBD2
clone size: NA
J gene: TRBJ2-1
V gene: TRBV7-9

CDR3 DNA: TGTGCCAGCAGTTACCCCGGACAGGGACCCTCCTACGAGCAGTACTTC
CDR3 protein: CASSYPGQGPSYEQYF
D gene: TRBD1
clone size: NA
J gene: TRBJ2-7
V gene: TRBV6-6

CDR3 DNA: TGTGCCAGCAGCCAAGACAAAAGGACTAGCGGGGGGGCAGTTTACAATGAGCAGTTCTTC
CDR3 protein: CASSQDKRTSGGAVYNEQFF
D gene: TRBD2
clone size: NA
J gene: TRBJ2-1
V gene: TRBV4-2

CDR3 DNA: TGTGCCAGTAGCTTCGGGGACAGCCGGGATGAAAAACTGTTTTTT
CDR3 protein: CASSFGDSRDEKLFF
D gene: TRBD1
clone size: NA
J gene: TRBJ1-4
V gene: TRBV19

CDR3 DNA: TGTGCCAGCAGTACCGGGGGGGCTGATACGCAGTATTTT
CDR3 protein: CASSTGGADTQYF
D gene: TRBD2
clone size: NA
J gene: TRBJ2-3
V gene: TRBV4-2

CDR3 DNA: TGTGCCAGCAGTGAACTAGCGGGAGGGCCAGATACGCAGTATTTT
CDR3 protein: CASSELAGGPDTQYF
D gene: TRBD2
clone size: NA
J gene: TRBJ2-3
V gene: TRBV6-1

CDR3 DNA: TGTGCCAGTACCCCCTCCCTAGCGGATTCCTACGAGCAGTACTTC
CDR3 protein: CASTPSLADSYEQYF
D gene: TRBD2
clone size: NA
J gene: TRBJ2-7
V gene: TRBV19

CDR3 DNA: TGTGCCTGGAGTCGGACAGGGTTCTACGAGCAGTACTTC
CDR3 protein: CAWSRTGFYEQYF
D gene: TRBD1
clone size: once
J gene: TRBJ2-7
V gene: TRBV30

CDR3 DNA: TGTGCCAGCGGTTCGGGAGACAGCTACGAGCAGTACTTC
CDR3 protein: CASGSGDSYEQYF
D gene: NA
clone size: NA
J gene: TRBJ2-7
V gene: TRBV28

CDR3 DNA: TGCGCCAGCAGCCTCCCTTGCGGCTTCCCCTACGAGCAGTACTTC
CDR3 protein: CASSLPCGFPYEQYF
D gene: NA
clone size: NA
J gene: TRBJ2-7
V gene: TRBV4-3

CDR3 DNA: TGTGCCAGCAACAGGGTCGGCGGTTTAGATGGCTACACCTTC
CDR3 protein: CASNRVGGLDGYTF
D gene: NA
clone size: NA
J gene: TRBJ1-2
V gene: TRBV5-5

CDR3 DNA: TGTGCCAGCAGTACCGGACTAGCGGGCCGCGCAACCACAGATACGCAGTATTTT
CDR3 protein: CASSTGLAGRATTDTQYF
D gene: TRBD2
clone size: NA
J gene: TRBJ2-3
V gene: TRBV7-2

CDR3 DNA: TGTGCCAGCAACCGAGGGGGGGACACTGAAGCTTTCTTT
CDR3 protein: CASNRGGDTEAFF
D gene: NA
clone size: NA
J gene: TRBJ1-1
V gene: TRBV28

CDR3 DNA: TGTGCCAGCAGTACAACAACTGAGGGACAGGGTAGCAATCAGCCCCAGCATTTT
CDR3 protein: CASSTTTEGQGSNQPQHF
D gene: TRBD1
clone size: NA
J gene: TRBJ1-5
V gene: TRBV28

CDR3 DNA: TGTGCCAGCAGCTCCCCACAGGGTGGCACTGAAGCTTTCTTT
CDR3 protein: CASSSPQGGTEAFF
D gene: NA
clone size: NA
J gene: TRBJ1-1
V gene: TRBV7-2

CDR3 DNA: TGTGCCAGCAGCCCACAGGGGACTAGCGGTTTATACGAGCAGTACTTC
CDR3 protein: CASSPQGTSGLYEQYF
D gene: TRBD2
clone size: NA
J gene: TRBJ2-7
V gene: TRBV7-8

CDR3 DNA: TGTGCCAGCAGTTCCCCCAGCGGGGGCCTGATGGGGCAGTTCTTC
CDR3 protein: CASSSPSGGLMGQFF
D gene: TRBD2
clone size: NA
J gene: TRBJ2-1
V gene: TRBV27

CDR3 DNA: TGTGCCAGCAGCCAAGAACAATTTAGCAATCAGCCCCAGCATTTT
CDR3 protein: CASSQEQFSNQPQHF
D gene: NA
clone size: once
J gene: TRBJ1-5
V gene: TRBV4-2

CDR3 DNA: TGTGCCTGGAGGTCGGGGGGGGCAGGGCAATTCTACGAGCAGTACTTC
CDR3 protein: CAWRSGGAGQFYEQYF
D gene: TRBD2
clone size: NA
J gene: TRBJ2-7
V gene: TRBV30

CDR3 DNA: TGTGCCAGCAAGCCCCTCGGGGGTTCCTACAATGAGCAGTTCTTC
CDR3 protein: CASKPLGGSYNEQFF
D gene: NA
clone size: once
J gene: TRBJ2-1
V gene: TRBV7-2

CDR3 DNA: TGTGCCAGCAGCAATGAAGGACAGGCGACCTACGAGCAGTACTTC
CDR3 protein: CASSNEGQATYEQYF
D gene: TRBD1
clone size: NA
J gene: TRBJ2-7
V gene: TRBV5-5

CDR3 DNA: TGTGCCAGCACTGGGACAGGGACCAATCAGCCCCAGCATTTT
CDR3 protein: CASTGTGTNQPQHF
D gene: TRBD1
clone size: once
J gene: TRBJ1-5
V gene: TRBV28

CDR3 DNA: TGCAGCGTTGAAGCACCGGGACAGGGGATCATCGTAAGCGGGGCCAACGTCCTGACTTTC
CDR3 protein: CSVEAPGQGIIVSGANVLTF
D gene: TRBD1
clone size: NA
J gene: TRBJ2-6
V gene: TRBV29-1